The entry that follows covers one T cell receptor (beta chain) sequence. The antigen is unknown. This specimen belongs to a study of cytomegalovirus exposure and HLA in healthy donors. TCRdb keeps only in-frame clones here, not all; method: immunoSEQ multiplex PCR. The data show about 130,000 clones, 88% seen once. Germline loops: CDR1 MNHEY, CDR2 SVGAGI. With V trimmed by 5 bases and J by 5 bases, 6 bases remained unmatched. The CDR3 is 15 amino acids. Study outcomes and limitations: Researchers counted some 150 TCR beta chains as cytomegalovirus-associated.

This TCR came from a young man in good health and CMV-seronegative. The specimen was PBMCs. The chain is built from TRBV6-5 and TRBJ1-2; 12 bases fit TRBD1. The CDR3 DNA reads as TGTGCCAGCAGTCTGGGACAGGGGGCTTGGTATGGCTACACCTTC. It codes for CASSLGQGAWYGYTF.